A selection of T cell receptor beta chains follows, all from one sample in a study of identifying expanded T cells in peripheral blood. The protocol was immunoSEQ multiplex PCR, while the TCRdb copy is restricted to in-frame clones and leaves out a portion. Of over 100,000 clones in the sample, 88% are singletons; the top ten hold 7.5% to 9.5%. The sequenced sample consisted of blood. The receptors were gathered from a person aged 18-69 years in good health. Both conserved end residues are part of each CDR3. The D gene is left open where the match is weak. Part of the rows lack a size; the others show once, few, many or a class for expanded clones.

J: TRBJ2-7; size: .; D: .; V: TRBV6-5; DNA: TGTGCCACAAGACCCCTGCCATACGAGCAGTACTTC; CDR3: CATRPLPYEQYF
J: TRBJ2-3; size: .; D: TRBD2; V: TRBV7-3; DNA: TGTGCCAGCAGCTTAACGTCGAAACTAGCGGGAGCAGCTGCAGATACGCAGTATTTT; CDR3: CASSLTSKLAGAAADTQYF
J: TRBJ2-3; size: .; D: .; V: TRBV7-8; DNA: TGTGCCAGCAGCTTAGACCTCGAAGATACGCAGTATTTT; CDR3: CASSLDLEDTQYF
J: TRBJ1-1; size: few; D: .; V: TRBV29-1; DNA: TGCAGCGTTGTCGGGGTACGGGGCGTAAACACTGAAGCTTTCTTT; CDR3: CSVVGVRGVNTEAFF
J: TRBJ1-2; size: .; D: .; V: TRBV11-2; DNA: TGTGCCAGCAGCTTAGAGCAGGATCCGCGTGGCTATGGCTACACCTTC; CDR3: CASSLEQDPRGYGYTF
J: TRBJ2-1; size: .; D: .; V: TRBV28; DNA: TGTGCCAGCGGAGGGCGGGACCGTTACAATGAGCAGTTCTTC; CDR3: CASGGRDRYNEQFF
J: TRBJ2-7; size: .; D: .; V: TRBV6-1; DNA: TGTGCCAGCACTAGACCCGGGGACCTACGATACGAGCAGTACTTC; CDR3: CASTRPGDLRYEQYF
J: TRBJ1-3; size: .; D: .; V: TRBV28; DNA: TGTGCCAGCACCGTTTACCCACAGGGATCCATATATTTT; CDR3: CASTVYPQGSIYF
J: TRBJ1-1; size: .; D: .; V: TRBV25-1; DNA: TGTGCCAGTGGCAGCTCTTTGAACACTGAAGCTTTCTTT; CDR3: CASGSSLNTEAFF
J: TRBJ2-7; size: few; D: TRBD2; V: TRBV19; DNA: TGTGCCAGTAGGCTCGCGGGAGGACCTAATTCCTACGAGCAGTACTTC; CDR3: CASRLAGGPNSYEQYF
J: TRBJ2-7; size: .; D: .; V: TRBV5-1; DNA: TGCGCCAGCAGCTTGGACTCGAGCTCCTACGAGCAGTACTTC; CDR3: CASSLDSSSYEQYF
J: TRBJ1-5; size: .; D: .; V: TRBV19; DNA: TGTGCCAGTAGTCCTCGGGACAGCAATCAGCCCCAGCATTTT; CDR3: CASSPRDSNQPQHF
J: TRBJ2-7; size: .; D: .; V: TRBV6-4; DNA: TGTGCCAGCTACCGGGAACACTGCGACCCGCCCTACGAGCAGTACTTC; CDR3: CASYREHCDPPYEQYF
J: TRBJ1-5; size: few; D: .; V: TRBV19; DNA: TGTGCCAGTAGTATCCCCAGGGGAGGTTACAATCAGCCCCAGCATTTT; CDR3: CASSIPRGGYNQPQHF
J: TRBJ1-3; size: .; D: .; V: TRBV11-2; DNA: TGTGCCAGCAGTCCGTCGTCCCAGTCTGGAAACACCATATATTTT; CDR3: CASSPSSQSGNTIYF
J: TRBJ1-5; size: few; D: .; V: TRBV28; DNA: TGTGCCAGCAGTTTAGCGGGGTTTCAGCCCCAGCATTTT; CDR3: CASSLAGFQPQHF
J: TRBJ1-2; size: .; D: .; V: TRBV19; DNA: TGTGCCAGTAGTCCCCGTGGGGGTTGGGGCTACACCTTC; CDR3: CASSPRGGWGYTF
J: TRBJ2-1; size: once; D: .; V: TRBV4-2; DNA: TGTGCCAGCAGCCAAGCAGGGGATAGCAATGAGCAGTTCTTC; CDR3: CASSQAGDSNEQFF
J: TRBJ2-1; size: .; D: .; V: TRBV29-1; DNA: TGCAGCGTTGACACTCGGTCGTTGGACAATGAGCAGTTCTTC; CDR3: CSVDTRSLDNEQFF
J: TRBJ2-2; size: .; D: .; V: TRBV29-1; DNA: TGCAGCGGCCGTAGGGGCGGGGAGCTGTTTTTT; CDR3: CSGRRGGELFF
J: TRBJ2-3; size: .; D: TRBD2; V: TRBV7-2; DNA: TGTGCCAGCAGATACCAACTAGCGGGGGATACAGATACGCAGTATTTT; CDR3: CASRYQLAGDTDTQYF
J: TRBJ2-3; size: .; D: .; V: TRBV19; DNA: TGTGCCAGTACCCTCAGAGGCCGCGCTCTCGGCGGGACAGATACGCAGTATTTT; CDR3: CASTLRGRALGGTDTQYF
J: TRBJ1-2; size: few; D: TRBD1; V: TRBV29-1; DNA: TGCAGCGTTGAAGAAGCTGGGGACAGCCTCTATGGCTACACCTTC; CDR3: CSVEEAGDSLYGYTF
J: TRBJ2-2; size: .; D: .; V: TRBV5-6; DNA: TGTGCCAGCAGATTTGAGGCAGGGGCCGGGGAGCTGTTTTTT; CDR3: CASRFEAGAGELFF
J: TRBJ1-5; size: .; D: .; V: TRBV6-5; DNA: TGTGCCAGCAGTTACTCGGCGGGCCACCAGCATTTT; CDR3: CASSYSAGHQHF
J: TRBJ2-1; size: .; D: .; V: TRBV19; DNA: TGTGCCAGTAGTATTCAAAACCCATCTAGCCCCGGTTTCTCCTACAATGAGCAGTTCTTC; CDR3: CASSIQNPSSPGFSYNEQFF
J: TRBJ2-1; size: .; D: TRBD1; V: TRBV29-1; DNA: TGCAGCGTTGTAGGAGCGGACAGGGGGCTTGGTGGGCAGTTCTTC; CDR3: CSVVGADRGLGGQFF
J: TRBJ2-3; size: .; D: TRBD1; V: TRBV6-5; DNA: TGTGCCAGCAGTTCCGGACAGGGGAAAGATACGCAGTATTTT; CDR3: CASSSGQGKDTQYF
J: TRBJ2-1; size: .; D: TRBD2; V: TRBV11-3; DNA: TGTGCCAGCAGCACCCTGGGACTAGCGGGGGGGTCTAGTACTGAGCAGTTCTTC; CDR3: CASSTLGLAGGSSTEQFF
J: TRBJ2-7; size: .; D: .; V: TRBV6-4; DNA: TGTGCCAGCAGTGGGCAGGTGCGGAAGACCTACGAGCAGTACTTC; CDR3: CASSGQVRKTYEQYF
J: TRBJ1-5; size: .; D: .; V: TRBV7-2; DNA: TGTGCCAGCAGCCCGAGTGGGGGCAGTCAGCCCCAGCATTTT; CDR3: CASSPSGGSQPQHF
J: TRBJ1-1; size: .; D: .; V: TRBV28; DNA: TGTGCCAGCAGTGGACCCTTGGTTAGGACTGAAGCTTTCTTT; CDR3: CASSGPLVRTEAFF